The 13 T cell receptor beta chains below were found in one sample sequenced in a study of PD-1 blockade in classical Hodgkin lymphoma. With no exception, relapse followed autologous stem cell transplantation in all patients, and brentuximab vedotin exposure varied. Libraries were prepared by immunoSEQ multiplex PCR; TCRdb keeps only in-frame clonotypes and omits some of them. The table includes some 84,000 clones, roughly 91% detected once. The source material was peripheral blood mononuclear cells (PBMCs), sampled before the second cycle of nivolumab. These receptors were taken from a human donor with classical Hodgkin lymphoma.

The gene calls are TRBV7-6 and TRBJ1-3; 7 bases agree with TRBD1. The CDR3 has 16 residues. The germline V gene encodes CDR1 SGHVS and CDR2 FNYEAQ. V gave up 1 base and J gave up 2 bases; unmatched junction bases: 5. CDR3 sequence reads: CASSLGAQGTGNTIYF. The CDR3 bases are TGTGCCAGCAGCTTAGGGGCACAGGGGACTGGAAACACCATATATTTT.

The chain links TRBV4-2 to TRBJ2-5, with D perhaps matching TRBD1 (5 bases). The CDR3 sequence is 17 residues long. Between the trimmed V and J ends, which lost 0 bases and 5 bases, there was a span of 19 bases. Germline V gives CDR1 LGHNA, CDR2 YNFKEQ. CDR3 sequence reads: CASSQDNRGMNSETQYF. As DNA, the CDR3 is TGTGCCAGCAGCCAAGATAATAGGGGAATGAACTCGGAGACCCAGTACTTC.

V and J are TRBV7-3 and TRBJ2-3, with 8 bases aligning to TRBD1. V dropped 4 bases and J dropped 5; count of bases not matched to a gene: 8. The CDR3 length is 15 residues. CDR1 is SGHTA, CDR2 FQGTGA, per germline. CDR3 nucleotides: TGTGCCAGCAGCTGGGGACAGGTCGGACAAGATACGCAGTATTTT. This encodes CASSWGQVGQDTQYF.

V usage is TRBV30 and J usage is TRBJ1-1; 7 nucleotides line up with TRBD1. Germline V gives CDR1 GTSNPN, CDR2 SVGIG (reference sequence). The CDR3 consists of 11 residues. V shed 2 bases and J 6 bases; nucleotides not matched to a gene: 0. The CDR3 loop is CAWSTGAEAFF. The CDR3 DNA follows: TGTGCCTGGAGTACAGGGGCTGAAGCTTTCTTT.

This sequence joins TRBV5-4 and TRBJ1-1; TRBD1 matches 7 bases. The V gene's germline CDR1 is SGHNT and CDR2 YYREEE (reference sequence). The CDR3 has 15 residues. Trimming cost V 5 bases and J 6 bases; bases outside gene matches: 13. CDR3 bases: TGTGCCAGCAGAGCTCGCGTCGAGGGGGCGCCTGAAGCTTTCTTT. Encoded protein: CASRARVEGAPEAFF.

This sequence joins TRBV28 and TRBJ2-5; tentative D call: TRBD1 (7 bases). Germline V gives CDR1 MDHEN, CDR2 SYDVKM. The CDR3 has 14 residues. Trimming removed 6 bases from V and 5 bases from J, with 16 bases in between. The chain's CDR3 is CASRMTGTGETQYF. CDR3 coding DNA: TGTGCCAGCAGGATGACAGGGACTGGGGAGACCCAGTACTTC.

The V call is TRBV13, the J call TRBJ2-1; 13 bases line up with TRBD2. Looked up from germline, CDR1 is PRHDT and CDR2 is FYEKMQ (reference sequence). This CDR3 has 15 amino acids. V shed 5 bases and J 4 bases; nucleotides not matched to a gene: 2. This chain's CDR3 is CASSPGLAGYNEQFF. For the CDR3, the DNA is TGTGCCAGCAGCCCGGGACTAGCGGGGTACAATGAGCAGTTCTTC.

This chain joins TRBV6-1 and TRBJ2-3, with 9 bases fitting TRBD1. V lost 2 bases to trimming and J lost 3 bases; unmatched junction nucleotides: 9. CDR3 length: 17 amino acids. From germline, CDR1 is MNHNS and CDR2 SASEGT. This CDR3 reads CASSEWGRDRATDTQYF. The CDR3 nucleotides read TGTGCCAGCAGTGAATGGGGCCGGGACAGGGCTACAGATACGCAGTATTTT.

The J gene is TRBJ1-5, the V gene TRBV2, with TRBD1 matching over 8 bases. The CDR3 runs to 15 residues. V dropped 8 bases and J dropped 3; count of bases not matched to a gene: 9. The germline gives CDR1 SNHLY, CDR2 FYNNEI. This chain's CDR3 is CASGNTGGYNQPQHF. The CDR3, as DNA: TGTGCCAGCGGTAACACAGGGGGATACAATCAGCCCCAGCATTTT.

CDR3 nucleotides: TGCGCCAGCTCCGGTTTAGCGGGAACCGGCTACGAGCAGTACTTC. Amino acid sequence: CASSGLAGTGYEQYF. The rearrangement links TRBV5-1 to TRBJ2-7; 8 bases are shared with TRBD2. CDR1 is SGHRS, CDR2 YFSETQ, per germline. Trimming cost V 7 bases and J 3 bases; bases outside gene matches: 12. The CDR3 covers 15 residues.

This chain joins TRBV29-1 and TRBJ2-1; D perhaps matches TRBD1 (6 bases). Trimming pared 7 bases from V and 6 bases from J, leaving 25 bases between. The CDR3 is 16 residues long. Per the germline V gene, CDR1 is SQVTM and CDR2 is ANQGSEA. CDR3 sequence (DNA): TGCAGCGCCAGTTGGGCAACAGGGTCAAGTGCCAATGAGCAGTTCTTC. Its protein product is CSASWATGSSANEQFF.

CDR3 in amino acids: CASSVSSGRSYEQYF. The CDR3 DNA reads TGCGCCAGCAGCGTCTCAAGCGGGAGGTCCTACGAGCAGTACTTC. J is TRBJ2-7 and V is TRBV10-2, with 9 nucleotides matching TRBD2. In germline, CDR1 is WSHSY, CDR2 SAAADI. The CDR3 totals 15 residues. The V gene end was trimmed by 6 bases and the J gene end by 1 base; junction bases not matched to a gene: 7.

The gene calls are TRBV6-4 and TRBJ2-5; 9 bases map to TRBD1. CDR1 is MRHNA and CDR2 is SNTAGT in the germline V gene. Trimming took 8 bases from V and 5 from J; bases not matched to a gene: 9. The CDR3 spans 14 residues. CDR3 sequence reads: CASGSRDREETQYF. The CDR3, as DNA: TGTGCCAGCGGCTCCCGGGACAGGGAGGAGACCCAGTACTTC.